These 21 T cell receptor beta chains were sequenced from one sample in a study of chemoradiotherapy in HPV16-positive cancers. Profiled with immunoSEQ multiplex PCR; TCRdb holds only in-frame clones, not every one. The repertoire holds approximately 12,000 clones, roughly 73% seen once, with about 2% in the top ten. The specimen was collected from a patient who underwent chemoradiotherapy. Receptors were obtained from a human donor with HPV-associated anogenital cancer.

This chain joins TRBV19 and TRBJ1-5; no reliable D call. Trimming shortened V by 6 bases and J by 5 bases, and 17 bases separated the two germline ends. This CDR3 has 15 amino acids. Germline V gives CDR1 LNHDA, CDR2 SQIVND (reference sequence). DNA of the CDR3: TGTGCCAGTAGCGCTTTGGGTTTCGAGGATCAGCCCCAGCATTTT. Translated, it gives CASSALGFEDQPQHF.

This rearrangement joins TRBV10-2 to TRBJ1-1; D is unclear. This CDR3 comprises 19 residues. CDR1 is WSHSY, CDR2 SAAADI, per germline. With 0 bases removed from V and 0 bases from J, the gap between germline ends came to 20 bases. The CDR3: CASSESIGPRNRMNTEAFF. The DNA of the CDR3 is TGCGCCAGCAGTGAGTCGATCGGGCCACGTAACCGCATGAACACTGAAGCTTTCTTT.

The CDR3 DNA sequence: TGTGCCAGCAGCTTGGTGCTCAGGGGGACTCGAGCTTTCTTT. This gives the protein CASSLVLRGTRAFF. The chain links TRBV5-6 to TRBJ1-1; 7 bases line up with TRBD1. V gave up 0 bases and J gave up 10 bases; unmatched junction bases: 9. The CDR3 length is 14 residues. Germline values: CDR1 SGHDT, CDR2 YYEEEE. Full variable domain (rest looked up from reference TRBV5-6 and TRBJ1-1): DAGVTQSPTHLIKTRGQQVTLRCSPKSGHDTVSWYQQALGQGPQFIFQYYEEEERQRGNFPDRFSGHQFPNYSSELNVNALLLGDSALYLCASSLVLRGTRAFFGQGTRLTVV.

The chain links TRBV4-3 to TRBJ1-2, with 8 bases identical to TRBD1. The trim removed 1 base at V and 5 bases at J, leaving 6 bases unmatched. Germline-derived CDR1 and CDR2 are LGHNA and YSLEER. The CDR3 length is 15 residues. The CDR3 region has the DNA TGCGCCAGCAGCCAAGGGACAGGGAACGCTTATGGCTACACCTTC. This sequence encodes CASSQGTGNAYGYTF.

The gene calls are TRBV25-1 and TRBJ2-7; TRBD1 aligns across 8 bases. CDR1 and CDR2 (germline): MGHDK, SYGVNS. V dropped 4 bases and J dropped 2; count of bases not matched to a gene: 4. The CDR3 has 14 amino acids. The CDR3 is CASSVRDRTYEQYF. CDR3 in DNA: TGTGCCAGCAGTGTCAGGGACAGGACCTACGAGCAGTACTTC.

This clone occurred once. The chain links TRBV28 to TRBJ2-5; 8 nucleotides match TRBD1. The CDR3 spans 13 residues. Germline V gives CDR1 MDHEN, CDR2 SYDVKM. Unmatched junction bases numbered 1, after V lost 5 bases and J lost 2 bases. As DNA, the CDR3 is TGTGCCAGCAGTGGGACAGGACAAGAGACCCAGTACTTC. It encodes CASSGTGQETQYF.

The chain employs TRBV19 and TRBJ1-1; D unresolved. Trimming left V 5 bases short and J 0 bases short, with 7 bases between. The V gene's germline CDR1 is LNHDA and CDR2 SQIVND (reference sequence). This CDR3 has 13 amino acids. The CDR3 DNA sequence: TGTGCCAGTAGTCCCCAACTGAACACTGAAGCTTTCTTT. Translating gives CASSPQLNTEAFF.

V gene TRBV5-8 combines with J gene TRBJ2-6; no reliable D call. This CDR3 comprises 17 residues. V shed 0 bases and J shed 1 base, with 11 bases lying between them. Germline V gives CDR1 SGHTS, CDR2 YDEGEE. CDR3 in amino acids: CASSLVRDSSGANVLTF. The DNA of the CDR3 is TGTGCCAGCAGCTTGGTCCGCGATTCATCTGGGGCCAACGTCCTGACTTTC.

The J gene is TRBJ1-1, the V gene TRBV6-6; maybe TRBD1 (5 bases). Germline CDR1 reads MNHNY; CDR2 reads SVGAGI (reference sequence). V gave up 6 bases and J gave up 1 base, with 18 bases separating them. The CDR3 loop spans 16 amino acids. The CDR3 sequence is CASRPWDGSRNTEAFF. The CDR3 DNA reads TGTGCCAGCAGGCCTTGGGACGGCTCCAGGAACACTGAAGCTTTCTTT.

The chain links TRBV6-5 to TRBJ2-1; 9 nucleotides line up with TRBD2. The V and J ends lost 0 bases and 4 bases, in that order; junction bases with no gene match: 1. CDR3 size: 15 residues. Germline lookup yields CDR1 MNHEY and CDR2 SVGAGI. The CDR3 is CASSYSTSGYNEQFF. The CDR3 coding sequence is TGTGCCAGCAGTTACTCGACTAGCGGTTACAATGAGCAGTTCTTC.

CDR3 DNA sequence: TGTGCCAGCAGCCCATTAGGGGGATACAATGAGCAGTTCTTC. It is translated as CASSPLGGYNEQFF. The V gene is TRBV5-4, the J gene TRBJ2-1, with D perhaps matching TRBD1 (6 bases). The germline gives CDR1 SGHNT, CDR2 YYREEE (reference sequence). The V and J ends lost 4 bases and 4 bases respectively, with 12 bases between them. The CDR3 totals 14 residues.

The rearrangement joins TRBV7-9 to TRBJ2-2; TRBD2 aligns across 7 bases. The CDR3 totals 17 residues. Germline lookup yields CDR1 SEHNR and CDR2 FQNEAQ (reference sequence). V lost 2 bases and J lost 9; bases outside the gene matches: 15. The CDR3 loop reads CASSLKTRREGGRELFF. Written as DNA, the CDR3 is TGTGCCAGCAGCTTAAAGACGCGAAGGGAGGGAGGCAGGGAGCTGTTTTTT. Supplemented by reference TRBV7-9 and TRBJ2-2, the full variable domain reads DTGVSQNPRHKITKRGQNVTFRCDPISEHNRLYWYRQTLGQGPEFLTYFQNEAQLEKSRLLSDRFSAERPKGSFSTLEIQRTEQGDSAMYLCASSLKTRREGGRELFFGEGSRLTVL.

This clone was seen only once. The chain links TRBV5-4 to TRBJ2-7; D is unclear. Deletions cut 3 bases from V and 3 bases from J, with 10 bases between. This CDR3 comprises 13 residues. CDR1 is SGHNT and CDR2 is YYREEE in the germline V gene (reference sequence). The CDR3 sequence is CASSSWADYEQYF. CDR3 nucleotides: TGTGCCAGCAGCTCATGGGCTGACTACGAGCAGTACTTC. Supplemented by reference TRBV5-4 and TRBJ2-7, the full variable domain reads ETGVTQSPTHLIKTRGQQVTLRCSSQSGHNTVSWYQQALGQGPQFIFQYYREEENGRGNFPPRFSGLQFPNYSSELNVNALELDDSALYLCASSSWADYEQYFGPGTRLTVT.

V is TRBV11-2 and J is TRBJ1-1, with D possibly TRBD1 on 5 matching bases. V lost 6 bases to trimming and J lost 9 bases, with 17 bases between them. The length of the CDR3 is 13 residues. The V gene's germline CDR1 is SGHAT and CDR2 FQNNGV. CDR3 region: CASSLDRQLKAFF. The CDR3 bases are TGTGCCAGCAGTTTGGATCGACAGTTGAAAGCTTTCTTT. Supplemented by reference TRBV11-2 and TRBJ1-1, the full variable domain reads EAGVAQSPRYKIIEKRQSVAFWCNPISGHATLYWYQQILGQGPKLLIQFQNNGVVDDSQLPKDRFSAERLKGVDSTLKIQPAKLEDSAVYLCASSLDRQLKAFFGQGTRLTVV.

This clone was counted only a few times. CDR3 DNA sequence: TGTGCCAGCAGCTTTCTAGCGGGACAGGGGGCGGCTGGAGGCTACACCTTC. This gives the protein CASSFLAGQGAAGGYTF. This sequence joins TRBV7-9 and TRBJ1-2, with 12 bases identical to TRBD1. Looked up from germline, CDR1 is SEHNR and CDR2 is FQNEAQ (reference sequence). CDR3 length: 17 residues. The V gene end was trimmed by 3 bases and the J gene end by 8 bases; junction bases not matched to a gene: 13.

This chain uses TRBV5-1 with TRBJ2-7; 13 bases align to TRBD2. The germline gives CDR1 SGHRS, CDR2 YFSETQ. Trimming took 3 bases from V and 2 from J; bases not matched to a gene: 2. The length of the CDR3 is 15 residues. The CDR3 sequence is CASSWGLAGTYEQYF. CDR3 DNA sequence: TGCGCCAGCAGCTGGGGACTAGCGGGGACCTACGAGCAGTACTTC.

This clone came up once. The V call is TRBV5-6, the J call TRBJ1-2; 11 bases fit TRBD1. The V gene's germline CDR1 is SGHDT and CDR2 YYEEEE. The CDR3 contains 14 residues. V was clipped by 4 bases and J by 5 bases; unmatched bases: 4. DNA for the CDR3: TGTGCCAGCAGCCACGGGACAGGGGGTTATGGCTACACCTTC. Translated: CASSHGTGGYGYTF.

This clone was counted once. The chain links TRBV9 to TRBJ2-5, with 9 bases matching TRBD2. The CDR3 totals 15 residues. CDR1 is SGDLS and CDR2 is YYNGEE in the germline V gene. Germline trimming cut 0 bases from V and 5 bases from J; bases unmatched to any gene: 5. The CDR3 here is CASSVGGSGGETQYF. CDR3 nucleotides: TGTGCCAGCAGCGTAGGAGGTAGCGGGGGTGAGACCCAGTACTTC.

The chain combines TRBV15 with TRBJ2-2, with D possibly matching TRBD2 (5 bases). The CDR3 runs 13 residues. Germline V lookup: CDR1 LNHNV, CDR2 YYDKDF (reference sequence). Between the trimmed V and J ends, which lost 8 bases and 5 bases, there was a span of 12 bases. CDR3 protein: CATDDRGTGELFF. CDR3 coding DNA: TGTGCCACCGACGATCGGGGTACCGGGGAGCTGTTTTTT.

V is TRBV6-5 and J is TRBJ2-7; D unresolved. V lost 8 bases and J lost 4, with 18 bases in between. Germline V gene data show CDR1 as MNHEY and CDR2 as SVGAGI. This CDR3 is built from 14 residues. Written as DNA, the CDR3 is TGTGCCAGCTCAGTGCGTGGAAACGCTTACGAGCAGTACTTC. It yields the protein CASSVRGNAYEQYF.

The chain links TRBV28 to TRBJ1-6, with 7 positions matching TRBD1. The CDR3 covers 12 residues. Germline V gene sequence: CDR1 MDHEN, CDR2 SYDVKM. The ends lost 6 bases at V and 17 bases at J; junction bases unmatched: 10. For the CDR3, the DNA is TGTGCCAGCAGAACTCCCGGGACAGAGGTCCACTTT. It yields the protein CASRTPGTEVHF.